The 26 T cell receptor beta chains reported below all come from one sample, sequenced in a study of neoadjuvant anti-PD-1 for oral cavity cancer. Clones were read by immunoSEQ multiplex PCR, and TCRdb kept only the in-frame ones, dropping some. In the table there are under 25,000 clones, around a quarter of which are singletons. Indicated time point: after neoadjuvant nivolumab, at surgical resection. Specimen: tumor tissue, collected after nivolumab (anti-PD-1) treatment. The receptors stem from a person aged 35-80 years with oral cavity squamous cell carcinoma.

V gene TRBV19 combines with J gene TRBJ1-1, with D hard to call. Germline CDR1 LNHDA, CDR2 SQIVND (reference sequence). V lost 7 bases and J lost 4, with 19 bases in between. This CDR3 is 15 amino acids long. The CDR3 DNA is TGTGCCAGTACCCTGGGTTGGCGCCCCACCACTGAAGCTTTCTTT. Protein: CASTLGWRPTTEAFF.

J is TRBJ1-3 and V is TRBV9; 7 positions match TRBD1. The CDR3 runs to 14 residues. With V trimmed by 10 bases and J by 0 bases, 7 bases remained unmatched. Germline V CDR1 and CDR2: SGDLS, YYNGEE. The CDR3 nucleotides are TGTGCCTCGAGACAGGGAACCTCTGGAAACACCATATATTTT. The encoded protein is CASRQGTSGNTIYF.

This sequence joins TRBV5-1 and TRBJ2-7; maybe TRBD2 (8 bases). Germline V gene sequence: CDR1 SGHRS, CDR2 YFSETQ. The ends were cut back, 3 bases at V and 3 bases at J, with 16 bases in the middle. The CDR3 contains 15 residues. CDR3 sequence: CASSSGGDSYYEQYF. In DNA, the CDR3 is TGCGCCAGCAGCTCGGGAGGGGACAGTTACTACGAGCAGTACTTC.

This rearrangement joins TRBV29-1 to TRBJ2-1; TRBD2 aligns across 12 bases. The CDR3 contains 15 residues. V lost 2 bases, J lost 8 bases, and 7 bases stayed unmatched. Germline V gene sequence: CDR1 SQVTM, CDR2 ANQGSEA. CDR3 sequence reads: CSVEPQTSGSYEQFF. CDR3 bases: TGCAGCGTTGAACCCCAGACTAGCGGGAGCTATGAGCAGTTCTTC.

This clone was recorded many times. This sample includes further DNA sequences coding for the same CDR3. V is TRBV9 and J is TRBJ1-1, with D hard to call. V lost 0 bases to trimming and J lost 1 base, with 4 bases between them. The CDR3 sequence is 13 residues long. CDR1 is SGDLS, CDR2 YYNGEE, per germline. This chain's CDR3 is CASSVAGNTEAFF. CDR3 sequence (DNA): TGTGCCAGCAGCGTAGCAGGGAACACTGAAGCTTTCTTT.

This sequence joins TRBV7-2 and TRBJ1-3; a weak D match, TRBD1 (6 bases). CDR3 length equals 14 residues. V was clipped by 7 bases and J by 2 bases, with 12 bases between them. Germline V lookup: CDR1 SGHTA, CDR2 FQGNSA. The CDR3 DNA reads as TGTGCCAGCACCTCCTACAGGGCTGGAAACACCATATATTTT. Encoded protein: CASTSYRAGNTIYF.

The CDR3: CASSGLADPDTQYF. For the CDR3, the DNA is TGTGCCAGCAGCGGACTAGCGGACCCAGATACGCAGTATTTT. The chain joins TRBV2 to TRBJ2-3; 10 nucleotides agree with TRBD2. CDR3 length: 14 residues. J lost 4 bases, V lost 6 bases, and 4 bases had no gene match. Germline loops: CDR1 SNHLY, CDR2 FYNNEI.

This clone was picked up a small number of times. This chain connects TRBV27 to TRBJ1-2; 7 bases map to TRBD1. Germline V CDR1 and CDR2: MNHEY, SMNVEV (reference sequence). The CDR3 runs 14 residues. V shed 6 bases, J shed 0 bases, and the junction held 4 bases outside the gene matches. Written as DNA, the CDR3 is TGTGCCAGCAGCCGGGACAGCGCTAACTATGGCTACACCTTC. Translation gives CASSRDSANYGYTF.

Only one count was recorded for this clone. The rearrangement links TRBV5-1 to TRBJ2-3; 7 bases line up with TRBD2. The CDR3 runs to 14 residues. Unmatched junction bases numbered 11, after V lost 7 bases and J lost 6 bases. Looked up from germline, CDR1 is SGHRS and CDR2 is YFSETQ. The CDR3 bases are TGCGCCAGCCGAGAGCGGGATTGGGGTGATACGCAGTATTTT. It encodes CASRERDWGDTQYF.

In this sample, this clone turned up a few times. The CDR3 coding sequence is TGTGCCAGCAGCAAAGGTAGGTCTAGCGGGGGGGATACCGGGGAGCTGTTTTTT. This encodes CASSKGRSSGGDTGELFF. V usage is TRBV21-1 and J usage is TRBJ2-2; the table's D call, TRBD2, has no DNA check behind it. TRBV21-1 is a pseudogene segment. The CDR3 has 18 amino acids.

The chain employs TRBV28 and TRBJ2-1; D unresolved. CDR1 is MDHEN and CDR2 is SYDVKM in the germline V gene. The CDR3 length is 14 residues. V lost 2 bases, J lost 7 bases, and 12 bases lay in between. The CDR3 loop is CASSLRPPLNEQFF. DNA for the CDR3: TGTGCCAGCAGTTTACGGCCCCCTTTGAATGAGCAGTTCTTC.

The chain's CDR3 is CASSFRFIDGYTF. CDR3 sequence (DNA): TGTGCCAGCAGCTTCAGGTTTATCGATGGCTACACCTTC. The genes are TRBV11-2 and TRBJ1-2; D unresolved. Per the germline V gene, CDR1 is SGHAT and CDR2 is FQNNGV. This CDR3 has 13 residues. The V end was cut by 3 bases, the J end by 6 bases, with 11 bases between.

The chain links TRBV28 to TRBJ1-1, with a possible D match to TRBD1 (5 bases). The V and J ends lost 6 bases and 3 bases respectively, with 14 bases between them. Germline CDR1 MDHEN, CDR2 SYDVKM. CDR3 length equals 14 residues. CDR3 region: CASSGDVSYTEAFF. The CDR3 DNA is TGTGCCAGCAGCGGGGACGTAAGTTACACTGAAGCTTTCTTT.

The chain employs TRBV5-1 and TRBJ2-7; 9 positions agree with TRBD1. The germline CDR1 and CDR2 sequences are SGHRS and YFSETQ. V lost 4 bases to trimming and J lost 4 bases; unmatched junction nucleotides: 6. This CDR3 spans 14 amino acids. The DNA of the CDR3 is TGCGCCAGCAGCGGAACCGGGACAGGGTACGAGCAGTACTTC. This codes for CASSGTGTGYEQYF.

In this sample, this clone turned up a few times. Germline is not matched at one junction end, which may reflect a read error. V and J are TRBV7-6 and TRBJ2-7, with unresolved D. Germline loops: CDR1 SGHVS, CDR2 FNYEAQ. The CDR3 sequence is 14 residues long. The CDR3 DNA is TGTGCCAGCAGTTTAGACTGGGCAGGCTGGGAGCAGTACTTC. Its translation is CASSLDWAGWEQYF.

The rearrangement uses TRBV7-2 and TRBJ1-1; 9 bases align to TRBD1. Germline V lookup: CDR1 SGHTA, CDR2 FQGNSA. V trimming: 1 base; J trimming: 10 bases; junction bases outside the gene matches: 4. The CDR3 loop spans 13 amino acids. CDR3 DNA sequence: TGTGCCAGCAGCTTAGGCTCGGGACAGGGAGCTTTCTTT. This codes for CASSLGSGQGAFF.

The gene calls are TRBV30 and TRBJ1-1; perhaps TRBD1 as D (5 bases). The V gene's germline CDR1 is GTSNPN and CDR2 SVGIG (reference sequence). CDR3 size: 12 residues. Trimming removed 4 bases from V and 4 bases from J, with 10 bases in between. The CDR3 DNA sequence: TGTGCCTGGACGGGGGGTACCACTGAAGCTTTCTTT. This gives the protein CAWTGGTTEAFF.

The CDR3 region has the DNA TGTGCCAGCAGCGTCCCTCTGGCGGGGACGAACACCGGGGAGCTGTTTTTT. The encoded protein is CASSVPLAGTNTGELFF. The rearrangement links TRBV5-4 to TRBJ2-2; D is possibly TRBD2 (6 bases). Germline CDR1 and CDR2: SGHNT and YYREEE (reference sequence). V lost 4 bases to trimming and J lost 0 bases, with 16 bases between them. The CDR3 runs to 17 residues.

This clone was seen a few times. This rearrangement joins TRBV11-2 to TRBJ2-3, with 8 bases fitting TRBD2. The junction had 9 bases not matched to a gene; V was cut back by 4 bases and J by 3 bases. In germline, CDR1 is SGHAT, CDR2 FQNNGV. The CDR3 extends over 16 amino acids. CDR3 coding DNA: TGTGCCAGCAGCTCCGTACCGGGACTAGGGACAGATACGCAGTATTTT. As protein: CASSSVPGLGTDTQYF.

This clone was counted between two and nine times. The genes are TRBV2 and TRBJ2-7, with D possibly TRBD1 on 5 matching bases. CDR1 is SNHLY and CDR2 is FYNNEI in the germline V gene. Trimming stripped 1 base from V and 2 bases from J, with 9 bases between. The CDR3 consists of 14 residues. CDR3 nucleotide sequence: TGTGCCAGCAGTGAAGACAGGCCACCCTACGAGCAGTACTTC. It encodes CASSEDRPPYEQYF.

This chain connects TRBV10-2 to TRBJ2-5; D possibly uses TRBD1 or TRBD2 (5 bases each). The V and J ends lost 0 bases and 5 bases respectively, with 10 bases between them. The CDR3 consists of 14 residues. Germline CDR1 WSHSY, CDR2 SAAADI. The CDR3 region has the DNA TGCGCCAGCAGTGAGTCCCAGGGCGGGGAGACCCAGTACTTC. Translated: CASSESQGGETQYF.

This chain links TRBV5-1 with TRBJ2-5; D might be TRBD1 or TRBD2, each matching 7 bases. CDR1 SGHRS and CDR2 YFSETQ come from the germline V gene. The ends were cut back, 1 base at V and 0 bases at J, with 10 bases in the middle. The CDR3 is 15 amino acids. This chain's CDR3 is CASSLQGGYQETQYF. DNA for the CDR3: TGCGCCAGCAGCTTGCAGGGGGGGTACCAAGAGACCCAGTACTTC. The variable domain in full, with the rest retrieved from reference TRBV5-1 and TRBJ2-5, is KAGVTQTPRYLIKTRGQQVTLSCSPISGHRSVSWYQQTPGQGLQFLFEYFSETQRNKGNFPGRFSGRQFSNSRSEMNVSTLELGDSALYLCASSLQGGYQETQYFGPGTRLLVL.

This clone was observed at least ten times. The CDR3 loop reads CASTHTMNTEAFF. In nucleotides, the CDR3 is TGTGCCAGCACCCACACCATGAACACTGAAGCTTTCTTT. The V and J genes are TRBV6-5 and TRBJ1-1; no firm D call. The V gene lost 7 bases and the J gene lost 0 bases, with 9 bases spanning the gap. Looked up from germline, CDR1 is MNHEY and CDR2 is SVGAGI. The CDR3 contains 13 residues.

The chain links TRBV9 to TRBJ2-7; TRBD2 matches at 7 bases. The CDR3 covers 14 residues. Trimming took 4 bases from V and 5 from J; bases not matched to a gene: 9. Germline-derived CDR1 and CDR2 are SGDLS and YYNGEE. The CDR3 coding sequence is TGTGCCAGCAGCTCAGGGAGGGCCAGCGACGAGCAGTACTTC. As protein: CASSSGRASDEQYF.

The V and J genes are TRBV29-1 and TRBJ2-7, with 13 bases identical to TRBD2. The CDR3 is 16 residues long. The V segment lost 2 bases and the J segment 5 bases; nucleotides outside the gene matches: 9. Germline V lookup: CDR1 SQVTM, CDR2 ANQGSEA. CDR3 sequence reads: CSVERTSGGPPHEQYF. The CDR3 DNA reads as TGCAGCGTTGAAAGGACTAGCGGGGGCCCCCCTCACGAGCAGTACTTC.

This clone was observed a handful of times. The chain links TRBV6-1 to TRBJ1-4; 7 bases match TRBD1. The trim removed 6 bases at V and 4 bases at J, leaving 5 bases unmatched. CDR1 MNHNS and CDR2 SASEGT come from the germline V gene. The CDR3 is 14 amino acids. For the CDR3, the DNA is TGTGCCAGCAGAGGGACAGTACTTAATGAAAAACTGTTTTTT. It codes for CASRGTVLNEKLFF.